The present T cell receptor (beta chain) was sequenced within a study of beta chain features in type 1 diabetes. Expressed TCRB transcripts got sequenced, as all isolated RNA was reverse transcribed. Data came from immunoSEQ multiplex PCR; TCRdb stores just in-frame clones and leaves some out. This table holds 500,000 to 700,000 clones, 15% to 17% found once. CDR1 MDHEN and CDR2 SYDVKM come from the germline V gene. This CDR3 has 13 amino acids. V was shortened by 3 bases and J by 1 base, with 6 bases between the two germline ends. Sorting with CD45RO/CCR7/CD25/CD127/CD95/CD27 yielded naive, central memory, regulatory and stem-like memory CD4+ cells. This clone came up a few times.

Material for sequencing was naive CD4+ T cells from blood. The chain employs TRBV28 and TRBJ1-1; unclear D gene. The sequence derives from a man between 18 and 29 years old in good health. The CDR3 sequence is CASSFVRNTEAFF. The CDR3 coding sequence is TGTGCCAGCAGTTTCGTGAGGAACACTGAAGCTTTCTTT.